This entry features one T cell receptor beta chain sequence. Its antigen is unknown. Base quality data are lacking; no much larger clone is found one base away. This sample is part of a study of blood T cell repertoires in COVID-19 (dated by TCRdb to about 2020). A note on the overall study: Samples from collaborators originated in the United States, Italy and Spain and spanned both the acute and convalescent phases of COVID-19. The dataset comprised deeply sampled blood TCRbeta repertoires from subjects exposed to, actively infected with, or recovered from COVID-19. The repertoires were made available in a free public database intended to serve as a resource for research on the immune response to SARS-CoV-2. The prospective study material was composed of cDNA or gDNA derived from T cells, B-cell-depleted T cells, or PBMCs. Nearly every sample came with metadata listing a de-identified subject ID, COVID-19 status, age in years and sex. The samples were drawn from the first 160 participants of the ongoing ImmuneRACE study and from some 1,300 subjects provided by 6 global collaborators. HLA class I and class II types, where available, came from metadata supplied by the sample provider rather than from assay-based typing. General study outcomes and caveats: How much clinical and demographic metadata was included differed by source and by participant, and the metadata was provided uncurated.

TCRbeta CDR3 regions were amplified from genomic DNA using the immunoSEQ Assay, a bias-controlled multiplex PCR. In the paper's pipeline: Nucleated cell counts per sample were estimated from amplification of reference gene primers within the assay. Sequence reads were collapsed and filtered to measure the absolute abundance of every unique TCRbeta CDR3 rearrangement. For each sample, productive Simpson clonality was calculated by taking the square root of Simpson's diversity index across productive rearrangements. What TCRdb holds here is the immuneACCESS table cut down to in-frame rearrangements. Part of the clones is not present; checked against another copy, under half of the missing clones reflect an unresolved V gene, and the others are unexplained. V and J calls and clone size are copied from that table; D and trimming were computed from the DNA. This sample gives 360,000 or so clones in total; around 83% of them show up just once. The ten largest clones represent approximately 4.7% of the sample.

Participants in the prospective study were enrolled through a virtual design, were aged about 18 to 89 years, and lived in about two dozen United States geographic areas. Cohort assignment in the prospective study relied on participant-reported clinical history from a screening survey and a study questionnaire. Recovered participants in ImmuneRACE Cohort 3 were defined by two consecutive negative NP/OP PCR tests, clearance by a healthcare professional, or resolution of symptoms. In the prospective study, whole blood, serum and a nasopharyngeal or oropharyngeal swab were collected from each participant by mobile phlebotomists. Participants in the prospective study had the option to provide additional blood draws and questionnaires over a 2-month period. Prospective study blood samples were shipped either frozen or at room temperature before DNA extraction. Trimming removed 6 bases from V and 8 bases from J, leaving 16 bases between the germline ends. CDR1 and CDR2 are read off the germline V gene as SQVTM and ANQGSEA. The CDR3 starts with the cysteine, ends with the phenylalanine, and has 12 residues. Only the CDR3 DNA is retained, 36 bases long and in frame from the first base.

In this chain, TRBV29-1 is recombined with TRBJ1-1, with the D gene not clear enough to name. This receptor was identified in a woman between 50 and 59 years old who had recovered from COVID-19. The sequencing input was PBMCs or T cells enriched from blood (not recorded which). CDR3 reads: CSVDPAGIEAFF. The base sequence is TGCAGCGTCGACCCGGCCGGGATCGAAGCTTTCTTT.